The 11 T cell receptor beta chains given below trace back to one sample, sequenced in a study of cytomegalovirus exposure and HLA in healthy donors. 13 Jbeta primers and 60 Vbeta primers were used for the PCR. TCRdb keeps only in-frame clones here, not all; method: immunoSEQ multiplex PCR. The sample holds about 130,000 clones, less than 80% seen once. Sequences were obtained from PBMCs. All receptors derive from a woman in her forties or fifties in good health and CMV-seronegative.

The J gene is TRBJ1-1, the V gene TRBV7-3; D is ambiguous. Germline V gene data show CDR1 as SGHTA and CDR2 as FQGTGA. V was cut by 0 bases and J by 1 base, with 9 bases left in between. CDR3 length: 15 residues. CDR3 coding DNA: TGTGCCAGCAGCTTAACGTCTGGAGGGAACACTGAAGCTTTCTTT. It encodes CASSLTSGGNTEAFF.

This clone was observed a few times. J is TRBJ2-5 and V is TRBV2; D is perhaps TRBD1 (6 bases). V lost 4 bases, J lost 4 bases, and 16 bases lay in between. The germline V gene has CDR1 SNHLY and CDR2 FYNNEI. The CDR3 sequence is 15 residues long. CDR3 residues: CASSGPGVTSETQYF. The DNA for the CDR3 is TGTGCCAGCAGTGGTCCAGGGGTTACTTCAGAGACCCAGTACTTC.

The genes are TRBV28 and TRBJ2-7, with 8 bases fitting TRBD2. Germline V gives CDR1 MDHEN, CDR2 SYDVKM. The CDR3 is made up of 17 amino acids. The V segment lost 6 bases and the J segment 5 bases; nucleotides outside the gene matches: 18. The CDR3 region has the DNA TGTGCCAGCAGCTACCCTCCCTACGAGCGGGAGCGTCACGAGCAGTACTTC. This codes for CASSYPPYERERHEQYF.

V is TRBV13 and J is TRBJ2-1; perhaps TRBD1 as D (5 bases). The CDR3 is made up of 14 amino acids. Per germline, CDR1 PRHDT and CDR2 FYEKMQ (reference sequence). V shed 0 bases and J shed 7 bases, with 10 bases lying between them. The CDR3: CASSLGSQGNEQFF. DNA of the CDR3: TGTGCCAGCAGCTTAGGGAGTCAGGGTAATGAGCAGTTCTTC.

The J gene is TRBJ2-1, the V gene TRBV6-5, with 7 bases aligning to TRBD1. The CDR3 is 14 residues long. Losses at the gene ends were 4 bases for V and 9 bases for J; bases not matched to a gene: 9. CDR1 MNHEY and CDR2 SVGAGI come from the germline V gene. The CDR3 nucleotides read TGTGCCAGCAGTTTCGTACAGGGGACGGGTGAGCAGTTCTTC. Translation: CASSFVQGTGEQFF.

The chain carries TRBV18 and TRBJ2-6; D gene uncertain. Trimming pared 3 bases from V and 3 bases from J, leaving 6 bases between. Per germline, CDR1 KGHSH and CDR2 LQKENI. The CDR3 spans 14 residues. The CDR3 DNA reads TGTGCCAGCTCACCCAGTGTTGGGGCCAACGTCCTGACTTTC. Its protein is CASSPSVGANVLTF.

The chain links TRBV9 to TRBJ1-4; D remains ambiguous. CDR3 size: 15 residues. Germline assignment: CDR1 SGDLS and CDR2 YYNGEE. V gave up 0 bases and J gave up 7 bases, with 13 bases separating them. The CDR3 DNA reads as TGTGCCAGCAGCGTAGGGTCAGGCCTTGGTGAAAAACTGTTTTTT. Its protein product is CASSVGSGLGEKLFF.

The chain uses TRBV7-2 and TRBJ1-3; 12 bases match TRBD1. Germline CDR1 SGHTA, CDR2 FQGNSA. Losses at the gene ends were 4 bases for V and 6 bases for J; bases not matched to a gene: 4. The CDR3 consists of 15 residues. The CDR3 DNA sequence: TGTGCCAGCAGCTCACCGGGACAGGGGGCAAACACCATATATTTT. Its protein product is CASSSPGQGANTIYF.

The genes are TRBV18 and TRBJ1-2, with 7 positions matching TRBD1. CDR3 length: 13 residues. The junction had 5 bases not matched to a gene; V was cut back by 4 bases and J by 6 bases. Per germline, CDR1 KGHSH and CDR2 LQKENI. In DNA, the CDR3 is TGTGCCAGCTCACTTAAAACAGGGGATGGCTACACCTTC. It encodes CASSLKTGDGYTF.

This clone was counted once. The chain uses TRBV11-2 and TRBJ1-3; 9 bases align to TRBD1. J lost 4 bases, V lost 6 bases, and 16 bases had no gene match. The CDR3 consists of 18 residues. Germline V CDR1 and CDR2: SGHAT, FQNNGV. DNA of the CDR3: TGTGCCAGCAGGACCTCGGGGACAGGGAAGCTTGGAGGAAACACCATATATTTT. Translation: CASRTSGTGKLGGNTIYF.

This chain joins TRBV7-3 and TRBJ2-1, with D perhaps matching TRBD2 (5 bases). The germline CDR1 and CDR2 sequences are SGHTA and FQGTGA. The V end was cut by 3 bases, the J end by 4 bases, with 7 bases between. This CDR3 comprises 13 residues. The CDR3 region is CASSFTSYNEQFF. The CDR3 region has the DNA TGTGCCAGCAGCTTTACTAGTTACAATGAGCAGTTCTTC.